Reported below is one T cell receptor beta chain. Germline CDR1 reads DFQATT; CDR2 reads SNEGSKA (reference sequence). V was trimmed by 5 bases and J by 6 bases, leaving 16 bases between them. This CDR3 comprises 13 residues. TCRdb itself ran the RT-PCR reads through MiXCR, one entry per CDR3 protein. Seen here are hundreds of thousands of distinct CDR3 sequences, approximately 16% observed once, and the top ten hold just over 7%. This sample is part of a study of patients and donors after allogeneic stem cell transplantation. The TCR originated in a human donor who was either an allogeneic HSCT recipient or a stem cell or donor lymphocyte infusion donor (not recorded which). It is not recorded whose cells these are; they may come from a transplant donor. Sequenced material: blood, either unsorted or a sorted T cell fraction (not recorded which). This chain connects TRBV20-1 to TRBJ2-5; D is unclear. This CDR3 is CSAPQTVFQTQYF. The CDR3 region has the DNA TGCAGTGCTCCCCAAACGGTTTTTCAGACCCAGTACTTC.